This T cell receptor beta chain came from a study of CD8 T cells in ankylosing spondylitis. The CDR3 contains 19 residues. The V gene lost 2 bases and the J gene lost 0 bases, with 17 bases spanning the gap. The V gene's germline CDR1 is KGHSH and CDR2 LQKENI. TCRdb reanalysed the 5' RACE reads using MiXCR and keeps one entry per CDR3 protein. The table records 300,000 to 350,000 distinct CDR3 sequences, approximately 15% of them present only once. The TCR comes from a male donor with ankylosing spondylitis or in good health (not recorded which). Material for sequencing was blood, either unsorted or a sorted T cell fraction (not recorded which). This rearrangement joins TRBV18 to TRBJ2-6; no reliable D call. The CDR3: CASSPVGPTPNSGANVLTF. CDR3 DNA: TGTGCCAGCTCACCAGTCGGACCTACCCCCAACTCTGGGGCCAACGTCCTGACTTTC.